The present entry profiles one TCR beta chain with its context. This record belongs to a study of blood T cell repertoires in COVID-19. Trimming took 5 bases from V and 5 from J; bases not matched to a gene: 12. Germline-derived CDR1 and CDR2 are MGHDK and SYGVNS. CDR3 length: 17 amino acids. Methods used by the authors: Reference gene primer amplification gave estimated nucleated cell counts. TCRdb's table, derived via immunoSEQ multiplex PCR, lists solely in-frame clones and lacks some. V and J calls and clone size are copied from that table; D and trimming were computed from the DNA. The repertoire consists of 250,000 to 350,000 clones, with approximately 91% occurring once and the leading ten covering 0.85% to 0.95%.

The sequencing input was peripheral blood. This sequence originates from a woman in her forties who had recovered from COVID-19. The chain employs TRBV25-1 and TRBJ2-3; 11 bases are a match to TRBD2. The CDR3: CASSSNIAGGQGDTQYF. CDR3 coding DNA: TGTGCCAGCAGTTCTAACATAGCGGGAGGGCAGGGAGATACGCAGTATTTT.